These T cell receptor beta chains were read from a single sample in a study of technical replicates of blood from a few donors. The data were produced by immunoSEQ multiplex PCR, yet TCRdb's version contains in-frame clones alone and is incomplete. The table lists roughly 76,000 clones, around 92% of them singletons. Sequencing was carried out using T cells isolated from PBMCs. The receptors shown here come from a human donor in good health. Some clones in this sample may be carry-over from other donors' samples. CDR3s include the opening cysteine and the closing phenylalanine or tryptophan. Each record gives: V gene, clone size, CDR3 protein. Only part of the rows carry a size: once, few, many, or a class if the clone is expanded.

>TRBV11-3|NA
CASSLGLSGRGDIQYF
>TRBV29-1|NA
CSVMGRLNTEAFF
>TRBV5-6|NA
CASSLVSQGYEQYF
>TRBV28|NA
CASSPWGSLASSYEQYF
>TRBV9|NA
CASSVPGQEWYGYTF
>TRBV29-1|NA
CSVEAQTEAFF
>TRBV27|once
CASSLARGRGGGYTF
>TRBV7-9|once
CASSLQDRYEQYF
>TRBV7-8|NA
CASSPLITTDTEAFF
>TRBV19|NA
CASSFLAGVSTDTQYF
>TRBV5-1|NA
CASSSKLAWAETQYF
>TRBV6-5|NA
CASSSAGRTDTQYF
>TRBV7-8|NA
CASSLGVGTQYF
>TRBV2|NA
CASSLTNYGYTF
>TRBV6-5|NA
CASSYSKGGLTEAFF
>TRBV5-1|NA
CASSLGDFSYNEQFF
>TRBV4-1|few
CASSHAVAGRHPSSEQYF
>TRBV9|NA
CASSVAGYRRYNEQFF
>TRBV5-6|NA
CASSLQGALGQPQHF
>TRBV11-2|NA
CASSPAGYEQYF
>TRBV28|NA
CASSLLVGAGGNNEQFF
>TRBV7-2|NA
CASSSAYNEQFF
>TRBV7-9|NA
CASSRSGRELNEQFF
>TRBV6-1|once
CASSEVRANEQFF
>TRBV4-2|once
CASSQVPGQGNEKLFF
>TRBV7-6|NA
CASSLNSAYEQYF
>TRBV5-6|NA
CASSPGQGGHGYTF
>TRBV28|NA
CASSVGQVFSNQPQHF
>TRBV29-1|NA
CSCQGAEAFF
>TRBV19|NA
CASSLLAGEPYEQYF
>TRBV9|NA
CASSVGRTDRAEAFF
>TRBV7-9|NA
CASSGGQGALNEAFF
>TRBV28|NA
CASSPLTGVGYEQYF
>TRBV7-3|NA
CASSLTPGYGYTF
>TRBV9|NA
CASSVVPDSGGGYTF
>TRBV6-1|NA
CASRTLARDSYEQYF
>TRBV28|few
CASSPTWEAFF
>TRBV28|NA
CASRVNLRETQYF
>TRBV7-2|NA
CASSYSGAEETQYF
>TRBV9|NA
CASSVRGSGNTEAFF
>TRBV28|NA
CASNSGVYSNQPQHF
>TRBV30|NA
CAWTRARGGAGYGYTF
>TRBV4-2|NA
CASSLRPSGGETQYF
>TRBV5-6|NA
CASSSGPGSPDTQYF
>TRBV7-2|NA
CASSLSISPTNTEAFF
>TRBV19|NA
CASSILGTAMNTEAFF
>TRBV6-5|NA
CASSFISGTLYNEQFF
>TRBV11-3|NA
CASSAIELAFF
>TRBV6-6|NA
CASSYRGDYQPQHF
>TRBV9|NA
CASSVEGGGTQYF
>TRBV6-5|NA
CASSYLTGMVEQYF
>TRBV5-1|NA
CASSESPLLTDTQYF
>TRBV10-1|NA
CASSQGMSYEQYF
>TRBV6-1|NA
CASNKQGNTEAFF
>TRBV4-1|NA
CASSQDPGQGDTEAFF
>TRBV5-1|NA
CASSEVNSYEQYF
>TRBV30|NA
CAWRDGWGGGYTF
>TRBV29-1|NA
CSVDAGQVGGYTF
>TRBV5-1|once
CASSLYGDTDTQYF